The 18 T cell receptor beta chains below come from one sample, sequenced in a study of blood T cell repertoires in COVID-19. The assay was immunoSEQ multiplex PCR, and TCRdb's table has in-frame clones only and misses some. Seen here are approximately 350,000 clones, under 95% observed once, and the top ten hold around 3.5%. Sample: peripheral blood. These receptor sequences come from a young woman who had recovered from COVID-19.

The chain employs TRBV7-9 and TRBJ2-1, with 7 bases lining up with TRBD1. V gave up 1 base and J gave up 13 bases; unmatched junction bases: 13. The germline gives CDR1 SEHNR, CDR2 FQNEAQ (reference sequence). The CDR3 extends over 15 amino acids. In nucleotides, the CDR3 is TGTGCCAGCAGCTTAGGCTCCATTTTGGGACAGCCTCAGTTCTTC. This codes for CASSLGSILGQPQFF.

The chain carries TRBV7-2 and TRBJ1-5; 7 bases are shared with TRBD1. Germline V gene data show CDR1 as SGHTA and CDR2 as FQGNSA. The CDR3 is made up of 16 amino acids. With 3 bases clipped from V and 0 bases from J, the junction kept 5 bases outside the gene matches. In nucleotides, the CDR3 is TGTGCCAGCAGCTTGGAGGGACAGAATAGCAATCAGCCCCAGCATTTT. Protein: CASSLEGQNSNQPQHF.

This sequence joins TRBV9 and TRBJ2-3; TRBD2 matches 8 bases. CDR1 SGDLS and CDR2 YYNGEE come from the germline V gene. V lost 4 bases and J lost 2; bases outside the gene matches: 9. The CDR3 length is 16 residues. CDR3 loop: CASSLTHGRATDTQYF. As DNA, the CDR3 is TGTGCCAGCAGCCTCACTCACGGGAGGGCCACAGATACGCAGTATTTT.

V usage is TRBV19 and J usage is TRBJ1-1, with D perhaps matching TRBD1 (6 bases). CDR3 length: 15 amino acids. Trimming cost V 1 base and J 1 base, with 10 bases left between them. Germline V gene sequence: CDR1 LNHDA, CDR2 SQIVND (reference sequence). The CDR3 reads CASSIATGPNTEAFF. CDR3 sequence (DNA): TGTGCCAGTAGTATAGCGACAGGACCGAACACTGAAGCTTTCTTT.

This chain links TRBV12-3 or TRBV12-4 with TRBJ2-5, with TRBD1 matching over 7 bases. The CDR3 is 12 amino acids. V trimming: 7 bases; J trimming: 5 bases; junction bases outside the gene matches: 4. The CDR3 loop reads CASTEGAETQYF. The CDR3 DNA is TGTGCCAGCACTGAGGGGGCTGAGACCCAGTACTTC.

This chain joins TRBV6-2 or TRBV6-3 and TRBJ2-1, with 7 positions matching TRBD1. The CDR3 covers 13 residues. The V segment lost 5 bases and the J segment 16 bases; nucleotides outside the gene matches: 14. Per the germline V gene, CDR1 is MNHEY and CDR2 is SVGEGT. The CDR3 region has the DNA TGTGCCAGCAGTGTCTCCGGGACAGTGATTAGATTCTTC. It encodes CASSVSGTVIRFF.

The chain couples TRBV5-4 to TRBJ2-1, with TRBD2 matching over 13 bases. CDR3 length: 19 residues. The trim removed 6 bases at V and 0 bases at J, leaving 12 bases unmatched. CDR1 and CDR2 (germline): SGHNT, YYREEE (reference sequence). In nucleotides, the CDR3 is TGTGCCAGCACCATAATAGGGGGACTAGCGGGGAGCTCCTACAATGAGCAGTTCTTC. Residues: CASTIIGGLAGSSYNEQFF.

The chain couples TRBV12-1 to TRBJ2-7; the tabulated D call, TRBD2, remains unverified against the DNA. TRBV12-1 is listed as a pseudogene. The length of the CDR3 is 14 residues. CDR3 protein: CASRIAGGDYEQYV. The CDR3 bases are TGTGCCAGCCGAATAGCGGGAGGGGACTACGAGCAGTACGTC.

The chain combines TRBV11-2 with TRBJ1-3; the D is unclear. V was pared by 1 base and J by 9 bases, with 7 bases between. The germline V gene has CDR1 SGHAT and CDR2 FQNNGV. There are 12 residues in the CDR3. CDR3 sequence reads: CASSLVGGTIYF. Here the CDR3 DNA reads TGTGCCAGCAGCTTAGTAGGCGGCACCATATATTTT.

DNA for the CDR3: TGCAGTGCTAGTGAGGGACTAGCGGGAGGGCCCATCACAGATACGCAGTATTTT. It is translated as CSASEGLAGGPITDTQYF. This chain joins TRBV20-1 and TRBJ2-3; 16 bases align to TRBD2. The germline V gene has CDR1 DFQATT and CDR2 SNEGSKA (reference sequence). The length of the CDR3 is 18 residues. The V segment lost 3 bases and the J segment 2 bases; nucleotides outside the gene matches: 8.

This sequence joins TRBV2 and TRBJ2-2, with 7 bases identical to TRBD1. Germline CDR1 and CDR2: SNHLY and FYNNEI. The CDR3 runs 16 residues. Trimming took 8 bases from V and 4 from J; bases not matched to a gene: 13. CDR3 amino acids: CASLGEQGFSTGELFF. The CDR3 nucleotides are TGTGCCAGCTTAGGCGAACAGGGGTTCAGCACCGGGGAGCTGTTTTTT.

This clone was found once. The genes are TRBV19 and TRBJ1-5; D might be TRBD1 (6 bases). Germline V gives CDR1 LNHDA, CDR2 SQIVND (reference sequence). The CDR3 covers 14 residues. V was clipped by 6 bases and J by 7 bases, with 16 bases between them. The chain's CDR3 is CASSRERDTQPQHF. CDR3 DNA sequence: TGTGCCAGTAGCCGGGAAAGGGACACCCAGCCCCAGCATTTT.

The CDR3 region has the DNA TGTGCCATCTCAAAAGGGGAACAGGGCACAGATACGCAGTATTTT. It encodes CAISKGEQGTDTQYF. The chain recombines TRBV2 with TRBJ2-3; maybe TRBD1 (5 bases). The germline V gene encodes CDR1 SNHLY and CDR2 FYNNEI. This CDR3 has 15 residues. V was cut by 10 bases and J by 1 base, with 18 bases left in between.

The chain recombines TRBV11-3 with TRBJ1-1; no clear D gene. The CDR3 loop spans 13 amino acids. The V end was cut by 1 base, the J end by 5 bases, with 8 bases between. Germline CDR1 is SGHNT and CDR2 is YENEEA. The CDR3 DNA follows: TGTGCCAGCAGCTTAGGGTTCGGTACTGAAGCTTTCTTT. It codes for CASSLGFGTEAFF.

The J gene is TRBJ1-2, the V gene TRBV6-2 or TRBV6-3; 8 bases map to TRBD1. V shed 6 bases and J 4 bases; nucleotides not matched to a gene: 4. The germline CDR1 and CDR2 sequences are MNHEY and SVGEGT. The CDR3 sequence is 13 residues long. CDR3 sequence: CASSGQGSYGYTF. DNA of the CDR3: TGTGCCAGCAGCGGACAGGGAAGCTATGGCTACACCTTC.

The chain combines TRBV7-9 with TRBJ2-5; 8 bases are shared with TRBD1. The CDR3 consists of 15 residues. Trimming cost V 5 bases and J 2 bases; bases outside gene matches: 7. Germline V gene lookup returns CDR1 SEHNR and CDR2 FQNEAQ (reference sequence). Here the CDR3 DNA reads TGTGCCAGCAGCCGGGACAGGCGATATCAAGAGACCCAGTACTTC. Residues: CASSRDRRYQETQYF.

This rearrangement joins TRBV9 to TRBJ2-1; TRBD2 is a possible D gene (5 bases). The CDR3 loop spans 15 amino acids. Germline V gene lookup returns CDR1 SGDLS and CDR2 YYNGEE. The V and J ends lost 0 bases and 3 bases respectively, with 10 bases between them. The DNA of the CDR3 is TGTGCCAGCAGCGTAGGAGTAGCGAGCTACAATGAGCAGTTCTTC. Its protein is CASSVGVASYNEQFF.

V gene TRBV27 combines with J gene TRBJ2-3; 7 nucleotides match TRBD2. The CDR3 has 21 amino acids. Trimming removed 5 bases from V and 0 bases from J; junction bases left unmatched: 23. The germline V gene has CDR1 MNHEY and CDR2 SMNVEV (reference sequence). CDR3 DNA: TGTGCCAGCAGTCACGCGACAATGCCACTAGCGTTTAGACAAAGCACAGATACGCAGTATTTT. As protein: CASSHATMPLAFRQSTDTQYF.